The source of this TCR beta chain is a study of human T cells and chemical hapten exposure. Study as a whole: Women made up most patients, who had alopecia areata, totalis or universalis.

Authors' methods: Counting gave a median of roughly 97,000 TCRs per sample, with values ranging from about 23,224 to 690,600. TCRdb processed the RACE reads anew with MiXCR; each CDR3 protein has one entry. In this record, the V and J calls reflect TCRdb's handling and not the investigators' own analysis. This sample has 85,000 to 100,000 distinct CDR3 sequences, with 11% found just once. CDR3 length equals 10 residues. The germline gives CDR1 MNHEY, CDR2 SVGEGT. V was trimmed by 6 bases and J by 4 bases, leaving 4 bases between them. Concerning this clonotype: Without the conserved terminal phenylalanine or tryptophan, this CDR3 likely stems from a read error.

Described time point: patch test 2, 6 weeks after DPC sensitization. Noted treatment: therapeutic diphenylcyclopropenone sensitization with weekly scalp DPC. This TCR was recovered from a man in his forties with alopecia areata. Some clones in this sample may be carry-over from other donors' samples. The source material was whole blood, sampled in connection with sensitization to the hapten diphenylcyclopropenone (DPC). The chain links TRBV6-2 or TRBV6-3 to TRBJ2-7, with D unclear. DNA of the CDR3: TGTGCCAGCAGCCAATACGAGCAGTACATC. Its translation: CASSQYEQYI.